Listed below are T cell receptor beta chains from one sample, sequenced in a study of blood T cell repertoires in COVID-19. This table comes from immunoSEQ multiplex PCR, and its TCRdb copy is limited to in-frame clones, with some not included. This table has about 59,000 clones, less than 85% appearing once. The material sequenced was peripheral blood. The receptors were gathered from a woman between 65 and 79 years old with acute or convalescent COVID-19. The CDR3 runs from the conserved cysteine through the conserved F or W. A D gene is named only where the DNA matches it firmly. For some rows the clone size is stated as once, few or many, or as a class when expanded; others skip it.

D gene,clone size,J gene,V gene,CDR3 length,CDR3 DNA,CDR3 protein
TRBD1,.,TRBJ2-6,TRBV19,19,TGTGCCAGTACCCCCCCACTGGGCAGGGGGCGAGCTGGGGCCAACGTCCTGACTTTC,CASTPPLGRGRAGANVLTF
.,.,TRBJ1-6,TRBV9,16,TGTGCCAGCAGCGTAGGTGGAGGCTCCTATAATTCACCCCTCCACTTT,CASSVGGGSYNSPLHF
.,few,TRBJ2-2,TRBV9,14,TGTGCCAGCAGCGTAGTAGGGGACACCGGGGAGCTGTTTTTT,CASSVVGDTGELFF
.,many,TRBJ2-2,TRBV6-5,14,TGTGCCAGCAGTTACTCGGCGGGCACCGGGGAGCTGTTTTTT,CASSYSAGTGELFF
.,.,TRBJ1-5,TRBV19,17,TGTGCCAGTAGTATGACGACGGGGGGAGGGGTAAATCAGCCCCAGCATTTT,CASSMTTGGGVNQPQHF
TRBD1,few,TRBJ1-3,TRBV9,17,TGTGCCAGCAGCCTCCGGGACAGAGACTTGCCGGAAAACACCATATATTTT,CASSLRDRDLPENTIYF
TRBD1,.,TRBJ1-4,TRBV5-1,16,TGCGCCAGCAGCTTTACGGACAGGGAAACTAATGAAAAACTGTTTTTT,CASSFTDRETNEKLFF
TRBD2,.,TRBJ2-5,TRBV29-1,16,TGCAGCGTCGCCCAAGGGACTACCAAAACCGCGGAGACCCAGTACTTC,CSVAQGTTKTAETQYF
.,once,TRBJ1-2,TRBV2,12,TGTGCCAGCATCCCGGACAGCACTGGCTACACCTTC,CASIPDSTGYTF
TRBD2,.,TRBJ2-1,TRBV4-1,17,TGCGCCAGCAGACCAGCTAAGGGACGGGGGGTCGACAATGAGCAGTTCTTC,CASRPAKGRGVDNEQFF
.,.,TRBJ1-1,TRBV6-5,15,TGTGCCAGCAGTCCTTCATTTCAGGGAGGCACTGAAGCTTTCTTT,CASSPSFQGGTEAFF
TRBD1,.,TRBJ2-5,TRBV2,13,TGTGCCAGCGGGGACAGGCGCCAAGAGACCCAGTACTTC,CASGDRRQETQYF
.,.,TRBJ2-7,TRBV4-2,16,TGTGCCAGCAGCACCCGAGGGGGGGACGGATCCTACGAGCAGTACTTC,CASSTRGGDGSYEQYF
TRBD1,many,TRBJ1-4,TRBV5-1,14,TGCGCCAGCAGTTCAGGGGGGAAAGAGGAAAAACTGTTTTTT,CASSSGGKEEKLFF
TRBD1,.,TRBJ2-3,TRBV7-9,15,TGTGCCAGCAGCTTAGGGACAGGGGACACAGATACGCAGTATTTT,CASSLGTGDTDTQYF
TRBD2,many,TRBJ2-2,TRBV5-1,16,TGCGCCAGCACCTTTAGCGGGGGGCATAACACCGGGGAGCTGTTTTTT,CASTFSGGHNTGELFF
.,.,TRBJ1-2,TRBV5-6,14,TGTGCCAGCAGCTTCGGGGGGCAGGACTATGGCTACACCTTC,CASSFGGQDYGYTF
TRBD1,.,TRBJ2-1,TRBV7-3,14,TGTGCCAGCAGCCCCCGACAGGGCCCGAATGAGCAGTTCTTC,CASSPRQGPNEQFF
TRBD1,.,TRBJ1-1,TRBV18,13,TGTGCCAGCTCACTACAGGGGACCACTGAAGCTTTCTTT,CASSLQGTTEAFF
.,.,TRBJ1-1,TRBV7-2,13,TGTGCCAGCAGCTTATTCGGAGGGACTGAAGCTTTCTTT,CASSLFGGTEAFF